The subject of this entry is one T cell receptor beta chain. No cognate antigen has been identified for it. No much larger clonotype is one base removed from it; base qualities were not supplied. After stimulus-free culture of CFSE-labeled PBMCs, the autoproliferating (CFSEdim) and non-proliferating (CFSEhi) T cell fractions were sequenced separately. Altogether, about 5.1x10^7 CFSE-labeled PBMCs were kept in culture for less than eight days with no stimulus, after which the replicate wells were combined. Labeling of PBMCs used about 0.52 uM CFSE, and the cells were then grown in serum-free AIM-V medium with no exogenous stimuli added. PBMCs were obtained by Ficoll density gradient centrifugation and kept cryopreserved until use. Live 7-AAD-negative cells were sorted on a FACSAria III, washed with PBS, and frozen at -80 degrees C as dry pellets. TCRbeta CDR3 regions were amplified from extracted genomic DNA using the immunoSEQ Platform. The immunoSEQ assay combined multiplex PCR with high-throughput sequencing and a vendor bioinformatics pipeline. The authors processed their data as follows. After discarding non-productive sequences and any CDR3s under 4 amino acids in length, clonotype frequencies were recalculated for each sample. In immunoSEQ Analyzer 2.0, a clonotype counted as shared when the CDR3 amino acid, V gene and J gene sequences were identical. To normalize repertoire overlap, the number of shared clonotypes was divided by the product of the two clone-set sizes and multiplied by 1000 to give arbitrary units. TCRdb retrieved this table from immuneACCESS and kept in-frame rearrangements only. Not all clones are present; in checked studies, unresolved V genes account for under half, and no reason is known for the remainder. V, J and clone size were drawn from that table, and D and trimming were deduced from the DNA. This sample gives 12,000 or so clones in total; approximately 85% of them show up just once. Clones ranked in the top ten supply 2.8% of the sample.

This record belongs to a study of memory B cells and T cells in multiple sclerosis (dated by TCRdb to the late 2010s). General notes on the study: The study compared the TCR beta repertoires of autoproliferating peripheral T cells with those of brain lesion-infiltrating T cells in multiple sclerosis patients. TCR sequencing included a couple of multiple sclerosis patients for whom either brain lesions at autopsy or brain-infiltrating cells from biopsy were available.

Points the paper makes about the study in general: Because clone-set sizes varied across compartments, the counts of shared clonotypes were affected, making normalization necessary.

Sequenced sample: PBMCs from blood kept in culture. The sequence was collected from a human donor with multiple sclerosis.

The encoded CDR3 is CASSPPLGGAENEQFF. The DNA reads TGCGCCAGCAGCCCGCCTTTGGGGGGGGCCGAGAATGAGCAGTTCTTC. This sequence uses TRBV5-1 and TRBJ2-1; a tentative D match to TRBD2 spans 7 bases. The CDR3 sequence holds 16 residues, the cysteine and phenylalanine included. The kept DNA is CDR3 alone, 48 bases in frame from the first base. V was cut back by 4 bases and J by 7 bases, leaving a gap of 21 bases between them. From the germline V gene, CDR1 is SGHRS and CDR2 is YFSETQ.